One T cell receptor (beta chain) is described in this entry. Its antigen is not identified. This specimen belongs to a study of post-analysis software for immune sequencing data. Unique molecular identifiers were carried by the TCR beta cDNA libraries. TCRdb called the PCR reads again in MiXCR, with one record for every CDR3 protein. Of around 500,000 distinct CDR3 sequences detected, under 40% appear once; the ten largest clones hold 4.5% to 7.5%. Study-wide findings and caveats: The normalized Chao1 diversity of multiple sclerosis patients was significantly lower than that of controls.

This sequence originates from a girl between 2 and 17 years old with multiple sclerosis. The source material was blood.

The CDR3 DNA follows: TGCAGTGCTGATGAGGGGGTATTCCCCTCGCACGAGCAGTACTTC. Translated: CSADEGVFPSHEQYF. This sequence joins TRBV20-1 and TRBJ2-7; maybe TRBD1 (6 bases). Trimming cost V 5 bases and J 5 bases, with 22 bases left between them. The V gene's germline CDR1 is DFQATT and CDR2 SNEGSKA (reference sequence). CDR3 length: 15 residues.